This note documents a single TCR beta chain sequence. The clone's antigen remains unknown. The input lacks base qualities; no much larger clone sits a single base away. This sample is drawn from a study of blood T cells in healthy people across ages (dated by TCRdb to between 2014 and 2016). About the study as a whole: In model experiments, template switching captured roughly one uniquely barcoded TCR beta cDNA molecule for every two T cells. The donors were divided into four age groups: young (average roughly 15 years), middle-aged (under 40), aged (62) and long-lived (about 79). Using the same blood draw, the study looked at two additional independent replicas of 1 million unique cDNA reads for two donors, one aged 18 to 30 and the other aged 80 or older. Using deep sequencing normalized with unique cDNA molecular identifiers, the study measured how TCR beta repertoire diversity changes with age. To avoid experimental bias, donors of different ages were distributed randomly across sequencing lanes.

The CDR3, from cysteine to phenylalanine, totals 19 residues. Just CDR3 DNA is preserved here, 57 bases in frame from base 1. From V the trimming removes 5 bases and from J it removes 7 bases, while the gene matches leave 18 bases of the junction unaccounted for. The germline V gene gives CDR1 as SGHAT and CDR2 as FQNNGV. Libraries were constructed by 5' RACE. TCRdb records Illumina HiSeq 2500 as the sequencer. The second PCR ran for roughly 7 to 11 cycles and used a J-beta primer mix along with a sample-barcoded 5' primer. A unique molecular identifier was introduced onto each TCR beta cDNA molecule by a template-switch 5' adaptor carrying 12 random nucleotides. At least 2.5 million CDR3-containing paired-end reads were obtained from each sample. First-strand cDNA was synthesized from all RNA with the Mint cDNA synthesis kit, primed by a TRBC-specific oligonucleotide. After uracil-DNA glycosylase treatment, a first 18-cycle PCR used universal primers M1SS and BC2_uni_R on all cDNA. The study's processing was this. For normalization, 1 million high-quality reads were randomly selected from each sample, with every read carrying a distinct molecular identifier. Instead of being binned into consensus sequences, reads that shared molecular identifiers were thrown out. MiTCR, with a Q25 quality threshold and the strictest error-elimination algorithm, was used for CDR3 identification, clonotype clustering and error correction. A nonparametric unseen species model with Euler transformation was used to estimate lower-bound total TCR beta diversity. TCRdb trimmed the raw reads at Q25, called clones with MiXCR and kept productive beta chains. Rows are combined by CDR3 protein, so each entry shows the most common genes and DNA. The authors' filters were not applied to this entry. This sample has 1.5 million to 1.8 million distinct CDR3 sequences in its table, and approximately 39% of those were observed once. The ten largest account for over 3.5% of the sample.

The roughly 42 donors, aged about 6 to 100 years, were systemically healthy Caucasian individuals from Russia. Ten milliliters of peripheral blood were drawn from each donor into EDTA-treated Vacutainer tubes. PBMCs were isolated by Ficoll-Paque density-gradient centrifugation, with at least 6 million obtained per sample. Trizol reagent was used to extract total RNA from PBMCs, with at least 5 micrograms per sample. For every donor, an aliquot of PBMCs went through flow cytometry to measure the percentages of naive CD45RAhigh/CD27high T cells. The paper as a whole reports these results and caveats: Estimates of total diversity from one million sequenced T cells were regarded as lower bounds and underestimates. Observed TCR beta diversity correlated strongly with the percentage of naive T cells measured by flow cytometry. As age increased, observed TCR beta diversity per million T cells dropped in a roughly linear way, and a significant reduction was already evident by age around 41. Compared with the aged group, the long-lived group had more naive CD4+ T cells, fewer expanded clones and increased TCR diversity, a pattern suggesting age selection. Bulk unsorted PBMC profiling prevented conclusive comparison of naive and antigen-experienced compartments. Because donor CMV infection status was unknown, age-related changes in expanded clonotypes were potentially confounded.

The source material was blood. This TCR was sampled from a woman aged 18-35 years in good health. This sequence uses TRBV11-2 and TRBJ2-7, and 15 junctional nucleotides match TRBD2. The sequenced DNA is TGTGCCAGCAGCGGCAGGACTAGCGGGGGGGCCTCCCTCTACAATGAGCAGTACTTC. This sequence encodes CASSGRTSGGASLYNEQYF. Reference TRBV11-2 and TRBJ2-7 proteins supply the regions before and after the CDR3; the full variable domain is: EAGVAQSPRYKIIEKRQSVAFWCNPISGHATLYWYQQILGQGPKLLIQFQNNGVVDDSQLPKDRFSAERLKGVDSTLKIQPAKLEDSAVYLCASSGRTSGGASLYNEQYFGPGTRLTVT.